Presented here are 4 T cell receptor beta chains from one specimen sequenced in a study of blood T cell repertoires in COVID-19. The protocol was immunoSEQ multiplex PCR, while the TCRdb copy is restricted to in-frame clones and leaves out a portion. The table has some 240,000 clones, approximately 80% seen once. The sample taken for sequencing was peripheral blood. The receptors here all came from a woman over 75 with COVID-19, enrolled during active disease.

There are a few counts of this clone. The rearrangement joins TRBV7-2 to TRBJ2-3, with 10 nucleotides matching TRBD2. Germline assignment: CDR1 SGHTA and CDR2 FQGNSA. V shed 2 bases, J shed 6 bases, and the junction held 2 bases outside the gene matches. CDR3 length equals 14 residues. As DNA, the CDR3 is TGTGCCAGCAGCTTACTAGCGGGAGTGGATACGCAGTATTTT. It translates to CASSLLAGVDTQYF.

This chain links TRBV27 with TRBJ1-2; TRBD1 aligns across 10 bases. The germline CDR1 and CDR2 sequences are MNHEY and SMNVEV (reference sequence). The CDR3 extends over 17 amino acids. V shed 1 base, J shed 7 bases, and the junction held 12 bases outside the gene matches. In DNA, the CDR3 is TGTGCCAGCAGTTTATACCCCCCGGACAGGGGGGTAGGTGGCTACACCTTC. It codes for CASSLYPPDRGVGGYTF.

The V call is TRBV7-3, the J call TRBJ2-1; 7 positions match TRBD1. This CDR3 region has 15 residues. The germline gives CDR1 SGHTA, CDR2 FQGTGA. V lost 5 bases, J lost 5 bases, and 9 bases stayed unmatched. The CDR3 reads CASSPQGQPNNEQFF. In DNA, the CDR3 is TGTGCCAGCAGCCCCCAGGGACAGCCGAACAATGAGCAGTTCTTC.

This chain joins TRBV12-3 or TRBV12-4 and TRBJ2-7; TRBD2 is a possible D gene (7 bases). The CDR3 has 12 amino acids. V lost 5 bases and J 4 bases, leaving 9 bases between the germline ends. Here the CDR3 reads CASSRGGYEQYF. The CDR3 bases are TGTGCCAGCAGTAGGGGGGGATACGAGCAGTACTTC.